The following is a T cell receptor beta chain sequence with its context. What it binds is not known. This specimen comes from a study of a mutant IDH1 vaccine in newly diagnosed glioma. Across the study: Each patient was administered eight vaccinations, scheduled in weeks 1, 3, 5, 7, 11, 15, 19 and 23. Vaccinations were initiated 4-6 weeks following radiotherapy alone, or were given together with temozolomide cycles.

Using immunoSEQ multiplex PCR, the repertoire was profiled, and TCRdb retains in-frame clones only, with some absent. The sample consists of about 38,000 clones, roughly 80% of them appearing once. Time point reported: week 23, last vaccination. Vaccination used 300 ug of mutant IDH1 20-mer peptide per dose, with topical imiquimod. Donor tumors were new WHO grade 3 or 4 IDH1-mutant, ATRX-lost astrocytomas. The specimen was PBMCs, collected from a glioma patient whose treatment included an IDH1 peptide vaccine. The source is a man in his forties or fifties with glioma.

CDR3 DNA: TGTGCCAGCAGGCATCGGACAGGGAGGGGATCTAACTATGGCTACACCTTC. This translates into CASRHRTGRGSNYGYTF. The rearrangement joins TRBV28 to TRBJ1-2, with 8 positions matching TRBD1. Trimming took 6 bases from V and 0 from J; bases not matched to a gene: 12. Looked up from germline, CDR1 is MDHEN and CDR2 is SYDVKM. The CDR3 is 17 amino acids.